This T cell receptor (beta chain) was obtained from a study of CD8+ T cells in alopecia areata. Sequencing used cDNA as its template, made by extracting RNA and reverse transcribing it. Only in-frame clones appear in the TCRdb table, and some are missing; sequencing was by immunoSEQ multiplex PCR. The data hold some 130,000 clones, with 45% to 50% observed a single time. The V segment lost 2 bases and the J segment 7 bases; nucleotides outside the gene matches: 3. CDR1 LNHDA and CDR2 SQIVND come from the germline V gene (reference sequence). The CDR3 length is 14 residues. The receptor was derived from a human donor with alopecia areata. V and J are TRBV19 and TRBJ2-2; 8 nucleotides agree with TRBD1. The sequencing used CD8+ T cells sorted from blood, collected at week 0. This CDR3 reads CASSIPGGIGELFF. CDR3 sequence (DNA): TGTGCCAGTAGTATACCAGGGGGCATCGGGGAGCTGTTTTTT.